This paragraph covers one T cell receptor beta chain sequence. Here immunoSEQ multiplex PCR was the method, and the copy in TCRdb shows in-frame clones only, minus some. The sample has more than 80,000 clones; around 91% are singletons. This specimen comes from a study of blood T cell repertoires in COVID-19. About the research overall: Nucleic acid was either cDNA or gDNA, and it came from T cells, B-cell-depleted T cells, or PBMCs.

The Seattle patients, enrolled during active infection, were followed longitudinally. The germline V gene has CDR1 SGHVS and CDR2 FQNEAQ. This CDR3 contains 14 residues. V lost 5 bases to trimming and J lost 1 base; unmatched junction nucleotides: 4. This chain joins TRBV7-8 and TRBJ1-1; 7 positions agree with TRBD1. The source of this sequence is a man between 18 and 35 years old with COVID-19, enrolled during active disease. The sequencing sample was made of peripheral blood. The CDR3 here is CASSRNRGNTEAFF. As DNA, the CDR3 is TGTGCCAGCAGCAGAAACAGGGGGAACACTGAAGCTTTCTTT.